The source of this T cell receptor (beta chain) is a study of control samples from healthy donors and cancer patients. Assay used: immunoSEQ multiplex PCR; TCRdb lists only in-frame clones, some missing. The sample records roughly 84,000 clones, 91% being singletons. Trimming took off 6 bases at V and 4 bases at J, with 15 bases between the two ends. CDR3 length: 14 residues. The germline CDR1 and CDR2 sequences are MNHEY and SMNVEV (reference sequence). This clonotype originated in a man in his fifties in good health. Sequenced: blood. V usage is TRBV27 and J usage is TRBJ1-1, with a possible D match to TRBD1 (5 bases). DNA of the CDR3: TGTGCCAGCAGGCCCTGGGGGGTTGGCACTGAAGCTTTCTTT. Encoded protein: CASRPWGVGTEAFF.